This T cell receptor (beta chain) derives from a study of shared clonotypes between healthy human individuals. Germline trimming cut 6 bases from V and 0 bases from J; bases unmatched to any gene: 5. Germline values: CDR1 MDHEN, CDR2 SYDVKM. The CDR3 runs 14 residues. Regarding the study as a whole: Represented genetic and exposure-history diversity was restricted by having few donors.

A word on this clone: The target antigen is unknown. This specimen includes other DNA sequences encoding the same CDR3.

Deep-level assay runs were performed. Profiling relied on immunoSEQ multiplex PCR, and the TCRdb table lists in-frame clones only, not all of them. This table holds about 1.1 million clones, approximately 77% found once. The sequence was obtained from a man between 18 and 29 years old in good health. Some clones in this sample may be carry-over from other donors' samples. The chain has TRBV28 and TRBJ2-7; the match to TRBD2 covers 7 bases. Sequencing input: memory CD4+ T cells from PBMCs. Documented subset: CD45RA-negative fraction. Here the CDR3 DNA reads TGTGCCAGCAGCTTACCGGGGGGCTCCTACGAGCAGTACTTC. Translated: CASSLPGGSYEQYF.